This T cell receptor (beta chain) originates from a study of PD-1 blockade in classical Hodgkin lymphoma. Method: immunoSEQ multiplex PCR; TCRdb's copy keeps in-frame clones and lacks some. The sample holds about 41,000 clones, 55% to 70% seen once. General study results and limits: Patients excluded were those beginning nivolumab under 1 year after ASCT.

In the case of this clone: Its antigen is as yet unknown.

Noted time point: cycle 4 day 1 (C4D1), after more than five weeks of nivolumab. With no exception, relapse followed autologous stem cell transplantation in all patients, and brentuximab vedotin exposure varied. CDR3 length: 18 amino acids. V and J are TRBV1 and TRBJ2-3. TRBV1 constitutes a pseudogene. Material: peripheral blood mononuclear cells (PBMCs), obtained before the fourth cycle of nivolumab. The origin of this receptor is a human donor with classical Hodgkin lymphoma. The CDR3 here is CTSSQDGRDGGSTDTQYF. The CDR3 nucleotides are TGCACCAGCAGCCAAGATGGCCGGGACGGAGGAAGCACAGATACGCAGTATTTT.